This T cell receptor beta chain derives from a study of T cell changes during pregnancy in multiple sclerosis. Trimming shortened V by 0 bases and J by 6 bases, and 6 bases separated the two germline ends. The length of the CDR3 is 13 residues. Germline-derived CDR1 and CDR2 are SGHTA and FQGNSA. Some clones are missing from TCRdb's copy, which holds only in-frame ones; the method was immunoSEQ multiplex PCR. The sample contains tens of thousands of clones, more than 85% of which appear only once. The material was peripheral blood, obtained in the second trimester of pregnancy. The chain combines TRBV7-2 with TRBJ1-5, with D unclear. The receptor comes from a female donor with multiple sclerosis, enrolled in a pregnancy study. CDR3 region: CASSLAAFQPQHF. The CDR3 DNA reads TGTGCCAGCAGCTTAGCGGCATTTCAGCCCCAGCATTTT.